This T cell receptor beta chain was sequenced during a study of blood T cell repertoires in COVID-19. Background on the study: COVID-19 samples collected from the United States, Italy and Spain covered acute and convalescent phases.

CDR3 length equals 13 residues. Trimming took 0 bases from V and 1 from J, leaving 4 bases between them. Per germline, CDR1 SGHNT and CDR2 YYREEE (reference sequence). This clone has more than one count but fewer than ten. Patients in Seattle were enrolled during active infection, then followed longitudinally. Study processing details: Reference gene primer amplification gave estimated nucleated cell counts. Profiled with immunoSEQ multiplex PCR; TCRdb holds only in-frame clones, not every one. Clone size and the V and J calls come from that table; the DNA yielded D and trimming. Of around 200,000 clones in the sample, 84% were seen once.

The sample comprised peripheral blood. This TCR was recovered from a woman in her 70s with COVID-19, enrolled during active disease. The chain recombines TRBV5-4 with TRBJ1-2; D unresolved. In DNA, the CDR3 is TGTGCCAGCAGCTTGGACAATAACTATGGCTACACCTTC. Protein sequence: CASSLDNNYGYTF.